The entry below describes one T cell receptor beta chain. Germline V CDR1 and CDR2: SEHNR, FQNEAQ (reference sequence). The CDR3 contains 14 residues. V lost 1 base and J 5 bases, leaving 11 bases between the germline ends. The sample originates from a study of control samples from healthy donors and cancer patients. Using immunoSEQ multiplex PCR, the repertoire was profiled, and TCRdb retains in-frame clones only, with some absent. The table lists about 120,000 clones, 88% of them singletons. The rearrangement joins TRBV7-9 to TRBJ1-1; TRBD1 is a possible D gene (6 bases). This clonotype was obtained from a man aged 40-49 years in good health. The sequenced sample consisted of blood. The CDR3 reads CASSLGRGRTEAFF. The CDR3 DNA follows: TGTGCCAGCAGCTTAGGGAGGGGGAGGACTGAAGCTTTCTTT. Full variable domain (outside the CDR3, taken from reference TRBV7-9 and TRBJ1-1): DTGVSQNPRHKITKRGQNVTFRCDPISEHNRLYWYRQTLGQGPEFLTYFQNEAQLEKSRLLSDRFSAERPKGSFSTLEIQRTEQGDSAMYLCASSLGRGRTEAFFGQGTRLTVV.